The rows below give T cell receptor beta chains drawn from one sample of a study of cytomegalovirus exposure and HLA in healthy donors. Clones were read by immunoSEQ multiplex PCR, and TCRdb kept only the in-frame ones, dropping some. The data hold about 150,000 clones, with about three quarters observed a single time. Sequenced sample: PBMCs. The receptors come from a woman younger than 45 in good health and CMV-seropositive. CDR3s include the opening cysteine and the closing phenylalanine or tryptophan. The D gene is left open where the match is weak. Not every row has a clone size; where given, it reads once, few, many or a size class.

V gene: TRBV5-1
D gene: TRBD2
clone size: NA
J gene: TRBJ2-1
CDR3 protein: CASSQNSGSTYNEQFF
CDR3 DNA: TGCGCCAGCAGCCAAAATAGCGGGAGTACTTACAATGAGCAGTTCTTC

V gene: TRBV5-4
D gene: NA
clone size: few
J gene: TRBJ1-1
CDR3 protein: CASSLEGILGTEAFF
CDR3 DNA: TGTGCCAGCAGCTTGGAGGGGATCCTAGGCACTGAAGCTTTCTTT

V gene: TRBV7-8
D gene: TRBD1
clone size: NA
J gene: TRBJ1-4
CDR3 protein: CASSSINPGGDTGKLFF
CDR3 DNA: TGTGCCAGCAGCTCTATCAACCCAGGGGGTGACACGGGGAAACTGTTTTTT

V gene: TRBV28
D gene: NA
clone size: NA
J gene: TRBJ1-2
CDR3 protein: CASSQAYYGYTF
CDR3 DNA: TGTGCCAGCAGTCAGGCTTACTATGGCTACACCTTC

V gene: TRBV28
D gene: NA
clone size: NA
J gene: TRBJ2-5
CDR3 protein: CASSSQSTGGYQETQYF
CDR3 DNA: TGTGCCAGCAGTTCCCAATCAACAGGAGGGTACCAAGAGACCCAGTACTTC

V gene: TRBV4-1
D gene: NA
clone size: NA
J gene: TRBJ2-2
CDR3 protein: CASSHSPAVTGELFF
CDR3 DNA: TGCGCCAGCAGCCACTCCCCGGCGGTCACCGGGGAGCTGTTTTTT

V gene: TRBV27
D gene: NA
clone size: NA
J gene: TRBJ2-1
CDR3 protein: CASNQTPGNEQFF
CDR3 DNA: TGTGCCAGCAACCAGACCCCGGGGAATGAGCAGTTCTTC

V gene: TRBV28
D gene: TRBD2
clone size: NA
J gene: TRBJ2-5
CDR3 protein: CASSSGGAGGETQYF
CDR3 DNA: TGTGCCAGCAGTTCCGGGGGGGCGGGTGGAGAGACCCAGTACTTC

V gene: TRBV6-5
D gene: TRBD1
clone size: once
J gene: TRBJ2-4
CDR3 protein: CASSAGQGVNIQYF
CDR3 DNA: TGTGCCAGCAGTGCTGGACAGGGCGTCAACATTCAGTACTTC

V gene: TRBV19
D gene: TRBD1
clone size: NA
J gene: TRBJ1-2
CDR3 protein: CASSLDRGNYGYTF
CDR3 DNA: TGTGCCAGTAGCCTCGACAGGGGCAACTATGGCTACACCTTC

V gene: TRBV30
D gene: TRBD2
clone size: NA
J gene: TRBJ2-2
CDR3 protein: CAWKEAGYTGELFF
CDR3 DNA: TGTGCCTGGAAAGAAGCGGGATACACCGGGGAGCTGTTTTTT

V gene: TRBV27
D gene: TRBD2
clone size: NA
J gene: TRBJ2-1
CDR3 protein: CASSSAVGLAGDEQFF
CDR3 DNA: TGTGCCAGCAGTTCAGCAGTGGGACTAGCGGGTGATGAGCAGTTCTTC

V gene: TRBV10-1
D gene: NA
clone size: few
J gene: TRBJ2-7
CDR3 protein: CASSESGAYEQYF
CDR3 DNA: TGCGCCAGCAGTGAGTCAGGGGCCTACGAGCAGTACTTC

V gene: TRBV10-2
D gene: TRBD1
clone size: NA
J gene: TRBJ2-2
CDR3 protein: CASRQGARSGELFF
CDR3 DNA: TGCGCCAGCAGACAGGGGGCTCGAAGCGGGGAGCTGTTTTTT

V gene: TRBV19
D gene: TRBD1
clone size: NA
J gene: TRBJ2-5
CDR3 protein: CASSRPAGTGETQYF
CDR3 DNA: TGTGCCAGTAGTAGACCGGCCGGGACAGGCGAGACCCAGTACTTC

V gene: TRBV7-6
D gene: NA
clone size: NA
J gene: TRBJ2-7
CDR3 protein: CASSLLPNTWDSGSYEQYF
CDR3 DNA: TGTGCCAGCAGCTTACTCCCAAATACTTGGGACTCAGGGTCCTACGAGCAGTACTTC

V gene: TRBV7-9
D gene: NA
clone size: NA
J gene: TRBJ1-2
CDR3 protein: CASSVGHAERYTF
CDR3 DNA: TGTGCCAGCAGCGTGGGACATGCTGAGCGCTACACCTTC

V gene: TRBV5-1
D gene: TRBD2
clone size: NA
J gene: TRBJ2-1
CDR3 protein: CASSLGTQTSGIDEQFF
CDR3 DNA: TGCGCCAGCAGCTTGGGTACCCAGACTAGCGGGATAGATGAGCAGTTCTTC

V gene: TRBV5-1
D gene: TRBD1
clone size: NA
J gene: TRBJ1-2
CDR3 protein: CASRPRAGGEYGYTF
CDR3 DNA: TGCGCCAGCAGACCGAGGGCAGGGGGCGAGTATGGCTACACCTTC

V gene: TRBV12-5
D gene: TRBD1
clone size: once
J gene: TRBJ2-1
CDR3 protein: CASGLVLGFGTGGSEQFF
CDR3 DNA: TGTGCTAGTGGTTTGGTACTGGGGTTCGGGACAGGGGGATCTGAGCAGTTCTTC

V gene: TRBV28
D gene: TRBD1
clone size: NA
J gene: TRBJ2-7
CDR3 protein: CASRRMDRAYEQYF
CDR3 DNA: TGTGCCAGCAGACGTATGGACAGGGCTTACGAGCAGTACTTC

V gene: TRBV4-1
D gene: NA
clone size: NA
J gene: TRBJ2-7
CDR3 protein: CASSQGELKNEQYF
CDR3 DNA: TGCGCCAGCAGCCAAGGGGAGTTGAAAAACGAGCAGTACTTC

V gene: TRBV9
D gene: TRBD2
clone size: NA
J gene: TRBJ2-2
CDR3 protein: CASKGGVYTGELFF
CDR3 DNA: TGTGCCAGCAAGGGAGGGGTTTACACCGGGGAGCTGTTTTTT

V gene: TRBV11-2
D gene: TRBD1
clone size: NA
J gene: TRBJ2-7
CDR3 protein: CASSWGTGGAYEQYF
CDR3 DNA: TGTGCCAGCAGCTGGGGGACAGGGGGCGCGTATGAGCAGTACTTC

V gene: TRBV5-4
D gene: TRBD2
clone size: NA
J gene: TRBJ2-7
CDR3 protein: CASSLEAGVYEQYF
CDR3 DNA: TGTGCCAGCAGCTTGGAAGCGGGAGTGTACGAGCAGTACTTC

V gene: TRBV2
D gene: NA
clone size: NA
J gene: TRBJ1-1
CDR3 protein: CASSVDEAAGGEAFF
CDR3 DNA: TGTGCCAGCAGTGTTGATGAGGCAGCGGGCGGGGAAGCTTTCTTT

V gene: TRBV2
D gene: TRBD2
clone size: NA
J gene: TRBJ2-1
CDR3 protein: CASSGTSPKFYEQFF
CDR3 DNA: TGTGCCAGCAGTGGGACTAGCCCGAAATTCTATGAGCAGTTCTTC

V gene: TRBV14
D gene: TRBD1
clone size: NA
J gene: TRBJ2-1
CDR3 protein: CASSHGQEQFF
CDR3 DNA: TGTGCCAGCAGCCACGGACAGGAACAGTTCTTC

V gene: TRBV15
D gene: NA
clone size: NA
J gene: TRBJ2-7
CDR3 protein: CATSRVLGDYEQYF
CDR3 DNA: TGTGCCACCAGCAGAGTGCTAGGCGATTACGAGCAGTACTTC

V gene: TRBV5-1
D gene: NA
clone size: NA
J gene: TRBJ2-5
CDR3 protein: CASSPVVGEETQYF
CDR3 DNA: TGCGCCAGCAGCCCGGTGGTAGGGGAAGAGACCCAGTACTTC

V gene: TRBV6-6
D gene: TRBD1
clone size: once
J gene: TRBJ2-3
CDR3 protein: CASSYGQGITDTQYF
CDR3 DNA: TGTGCCAGCAGTTACGGACAGGGGATAACAGATACGCAGTATTTT

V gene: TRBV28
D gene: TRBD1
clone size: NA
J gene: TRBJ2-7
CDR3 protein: CASTALGQGEVYEQYF
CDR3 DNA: TGTGCCAGCACCGCCTTGGGACAGGGGGAGGTCTACGAGCAGTACTTC

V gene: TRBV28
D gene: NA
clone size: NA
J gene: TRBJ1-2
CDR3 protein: CASRNRGVYGYTF
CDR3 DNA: TGTGCCAGCAGGAATCGGGGGGTCTATGGCTACACCTTC

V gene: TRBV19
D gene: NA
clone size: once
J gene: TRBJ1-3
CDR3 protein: CASSPGLANTIYF
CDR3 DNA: TGTGCCAGTAGTCCGGGTCTCGCGAACACCATATATTTT

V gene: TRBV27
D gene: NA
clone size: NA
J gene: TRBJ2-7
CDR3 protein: CASSFDRSYEQYF
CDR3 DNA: TGTGCCAGCAGTTTCGACAGGTCCTACGAGCAGTACTTC

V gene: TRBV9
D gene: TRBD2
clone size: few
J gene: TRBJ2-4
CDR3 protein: CASSAGSYGGGNIQYF
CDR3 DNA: TGTGCCAGCAGCGCGGGATCCTACGGGGGGGGGAACATTCAGTACTTC

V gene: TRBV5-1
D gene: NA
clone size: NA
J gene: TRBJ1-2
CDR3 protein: CASSLSGNYGYTF
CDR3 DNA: TGCGCCAGCAGCTTGTCGGGAAACTATGGCTACACCTTC

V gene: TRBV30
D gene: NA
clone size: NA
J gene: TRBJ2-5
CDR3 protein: CAWSGGGIETQYF
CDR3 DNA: TGTGCCTGGAGTGGAGGGGGAATAGAGACCCAGTACTTC

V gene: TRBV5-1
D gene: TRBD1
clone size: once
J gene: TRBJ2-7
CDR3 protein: CASSWTLQGVSYEQYF
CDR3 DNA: TGCGCCAGCAGCTGGACGCTTCAGGGGGTGTCCTACGAGCAGTACTTC

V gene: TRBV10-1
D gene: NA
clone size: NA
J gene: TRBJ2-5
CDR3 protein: CASSSPEPGHRQETQYF
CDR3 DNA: TGCGCCAGCAGTTCCCCTGAGCCGGGACACAGGCAAGAGACCCAGTACTTC

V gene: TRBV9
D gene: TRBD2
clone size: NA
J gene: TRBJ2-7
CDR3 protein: CASSPGLETYEQYF
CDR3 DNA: TGTGCCAGCAGCCCGGGACTAGAGACGTACGAGCAGTACTTC

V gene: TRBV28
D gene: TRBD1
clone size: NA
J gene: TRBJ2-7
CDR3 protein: CASSSPGGYEQYF
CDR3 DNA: TGTGCCAGCAGTTCCCCAGGGGGCTACGAGCAGTACTTC

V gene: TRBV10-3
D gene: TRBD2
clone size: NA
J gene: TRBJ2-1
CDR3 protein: CAIRASGSSYNEQFF
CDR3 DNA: TGTGCCATCAGGGCTAGCGGGAGTTCCTACAATGAGCAGTTCTTC

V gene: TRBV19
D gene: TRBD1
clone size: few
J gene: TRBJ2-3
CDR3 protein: CASSTGQSFRTDTQYF
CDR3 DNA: TGTGCCAGTAGTACGGGACAGAGCTTTCGCACAGATACGCAGTATTTT

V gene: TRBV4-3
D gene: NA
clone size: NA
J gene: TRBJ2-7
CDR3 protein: CASSPGLLTTYEQYF
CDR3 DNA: TGCGCCAGCAGCCCGGGACTCCTAACCACCTACGAGCAGTACTTC

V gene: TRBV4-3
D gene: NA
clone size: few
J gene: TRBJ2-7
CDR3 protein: CASSPSTGAYEQYF
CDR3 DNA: TGCGCCAGCAGCCCTTCCACGGGAGCCTACGAGCAGTACTTC

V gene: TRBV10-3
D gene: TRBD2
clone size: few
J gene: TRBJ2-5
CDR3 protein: CAISEQREGLETQYF
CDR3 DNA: TGTGCCATCAGTGAGCAGCGGGAGGGCCTTGAGACCCAGTACTTC

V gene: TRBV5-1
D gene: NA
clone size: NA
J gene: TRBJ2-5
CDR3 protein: CASSLEDRAQETQYF
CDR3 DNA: TGCGCCAGCAGCTTGGAGGACAGAGCTCAAGAGACCCAGTACTTC

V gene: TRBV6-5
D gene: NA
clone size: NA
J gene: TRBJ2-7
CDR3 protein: CASSTDSRSYEQYF
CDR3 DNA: TGTGCCAGCAGTACGGACAGCCGGTCCTACGAGCAGTACTTC

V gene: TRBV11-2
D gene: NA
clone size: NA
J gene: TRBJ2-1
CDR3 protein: CASSPGVGYNEQFF
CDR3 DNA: TGTGCCAGCAGCCCGGGAGTGGGCTACAATGAGCAGTTCTTC

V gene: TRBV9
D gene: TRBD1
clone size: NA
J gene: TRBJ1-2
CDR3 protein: CASSTGQISYGYTF
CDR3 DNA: TGTGCCAGCAGCACGGGACAGATTTCCTATGGCTACACCTTC

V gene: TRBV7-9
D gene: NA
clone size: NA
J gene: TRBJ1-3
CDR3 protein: CASSLAGPTGNTIYF
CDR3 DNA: TGTGCCAGCAGCTTAGCGGGCCCAACGGGAAACACCATATATTTT

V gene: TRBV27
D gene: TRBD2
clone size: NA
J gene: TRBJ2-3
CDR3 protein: CASSLSAGLAGTDTQYF
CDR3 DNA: TGTGCCAGCAGTTTATCGGCAGGACTAGCGGGCACAGATACGCAGTATTTT

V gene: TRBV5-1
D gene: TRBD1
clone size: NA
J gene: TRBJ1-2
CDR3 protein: CASSSGQGGRNGYTF
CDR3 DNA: TGCGCCAGCAGCTCCGGACAGGGTGGTAGGAATGGCTACACCTTC